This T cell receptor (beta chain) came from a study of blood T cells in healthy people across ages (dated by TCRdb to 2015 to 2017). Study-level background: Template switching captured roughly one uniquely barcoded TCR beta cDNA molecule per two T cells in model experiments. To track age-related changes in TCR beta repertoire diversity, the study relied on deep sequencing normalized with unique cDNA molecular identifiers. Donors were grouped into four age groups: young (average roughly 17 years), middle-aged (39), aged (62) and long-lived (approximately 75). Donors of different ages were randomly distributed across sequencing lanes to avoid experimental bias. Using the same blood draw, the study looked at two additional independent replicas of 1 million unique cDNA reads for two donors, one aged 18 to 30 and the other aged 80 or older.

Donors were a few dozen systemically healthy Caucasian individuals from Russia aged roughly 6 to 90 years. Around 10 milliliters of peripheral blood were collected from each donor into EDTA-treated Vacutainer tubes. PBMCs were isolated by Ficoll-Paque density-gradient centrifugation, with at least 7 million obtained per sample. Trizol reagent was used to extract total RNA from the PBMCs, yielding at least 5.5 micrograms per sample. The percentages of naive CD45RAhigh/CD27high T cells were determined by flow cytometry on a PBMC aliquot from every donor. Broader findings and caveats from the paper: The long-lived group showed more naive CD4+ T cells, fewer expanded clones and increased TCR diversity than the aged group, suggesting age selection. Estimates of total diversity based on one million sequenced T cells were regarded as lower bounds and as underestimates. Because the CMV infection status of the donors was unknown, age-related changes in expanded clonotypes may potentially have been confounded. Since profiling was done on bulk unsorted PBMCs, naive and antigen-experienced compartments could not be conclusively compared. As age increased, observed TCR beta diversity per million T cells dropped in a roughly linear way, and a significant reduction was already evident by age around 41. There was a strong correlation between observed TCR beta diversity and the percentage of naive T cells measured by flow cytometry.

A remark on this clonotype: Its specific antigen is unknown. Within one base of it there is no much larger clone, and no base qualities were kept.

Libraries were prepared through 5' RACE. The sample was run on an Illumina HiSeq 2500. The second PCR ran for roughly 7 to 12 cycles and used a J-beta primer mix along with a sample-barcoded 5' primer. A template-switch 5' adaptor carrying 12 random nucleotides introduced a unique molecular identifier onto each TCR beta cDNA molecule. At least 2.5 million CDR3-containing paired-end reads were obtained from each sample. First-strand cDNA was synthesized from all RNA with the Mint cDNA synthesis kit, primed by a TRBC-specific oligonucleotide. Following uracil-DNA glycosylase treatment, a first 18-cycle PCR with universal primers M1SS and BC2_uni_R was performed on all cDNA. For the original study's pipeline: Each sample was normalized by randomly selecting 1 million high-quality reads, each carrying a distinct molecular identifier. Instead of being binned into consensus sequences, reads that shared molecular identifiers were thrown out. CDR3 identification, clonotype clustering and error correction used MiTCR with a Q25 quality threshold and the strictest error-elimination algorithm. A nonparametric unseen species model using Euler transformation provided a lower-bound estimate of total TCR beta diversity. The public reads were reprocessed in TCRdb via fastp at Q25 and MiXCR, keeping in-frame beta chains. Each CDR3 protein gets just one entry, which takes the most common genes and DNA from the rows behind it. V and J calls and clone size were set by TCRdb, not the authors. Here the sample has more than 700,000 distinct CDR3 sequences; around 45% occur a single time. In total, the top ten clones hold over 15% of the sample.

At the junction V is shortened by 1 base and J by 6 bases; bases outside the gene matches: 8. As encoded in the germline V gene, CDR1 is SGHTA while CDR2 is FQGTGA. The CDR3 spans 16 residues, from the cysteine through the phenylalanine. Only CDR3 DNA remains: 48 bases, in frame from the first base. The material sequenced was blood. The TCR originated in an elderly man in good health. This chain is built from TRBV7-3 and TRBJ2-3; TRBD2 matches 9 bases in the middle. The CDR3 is CASSLNVAGESDTQYF. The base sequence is TGTGCCAGCAGCTTAAATGTAGCGGGGGAATCCGATACGCAGTATTTT.